Described below is a single T cell receptor beta chain sequence and its context. Its antigen is not known. These data originate in a study of regulatory T cells in long-lasting Graves disease. Looked up from germline, CDR1 is MNHEY and CDR2 is SVGAGI. Trimming removed 2 bases at V and 0 bases at J, with 12 bases between. The CDR3 runs 16 residues. Arm-PCR of CDR3 regions with iRepertoire HTBI primers generated TCR beta libraries. TCRdb ran MiXCR on the multiplex PCR reads and lists one entry per CDR3 protein. The sample lists about 660,000 distinct CDR3 sequences; 25% to 35% were seen once. The time point is: persistent/refractory GD, antithyroid drugs over 5 years with positive TRAb. PBMC RNA served as the TCR library source. An endocrinology unit in Xi'an, China, supplied the patients. Overall study results and limits: Persistent disease preferred TRBV28, TRBJ1-2 and TRBJ2-5; new disease, TRBV20-1 and TRBJ2-1.

The chain links TRBV6-5 to TRBJ2-3; TRBD2 might be the D (6 bases). This sequence originates from a female donor with Graves disease. The material sequenced was peripheral blood mononuclear cells (PBMCs), taken when the disease was refractory, from a patient treated with antithyroid drugs. The CDR3 spells CASSYGPGLSTDTQYF. In nucleotides, the CDR3 is TGTGCCAGCAGTTACGGTCCGGGACTGAGCACAGATACGCAGTATTTT.